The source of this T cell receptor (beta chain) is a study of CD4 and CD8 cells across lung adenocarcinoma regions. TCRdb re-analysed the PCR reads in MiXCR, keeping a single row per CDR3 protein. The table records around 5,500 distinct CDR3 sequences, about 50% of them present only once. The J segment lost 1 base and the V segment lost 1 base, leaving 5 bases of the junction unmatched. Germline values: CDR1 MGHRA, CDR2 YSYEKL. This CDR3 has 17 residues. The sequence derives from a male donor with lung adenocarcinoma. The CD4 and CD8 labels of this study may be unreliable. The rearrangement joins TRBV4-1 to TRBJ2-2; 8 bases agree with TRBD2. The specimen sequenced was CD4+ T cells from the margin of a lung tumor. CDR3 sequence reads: CASSQAKSGRNTGELFF. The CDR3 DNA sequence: TGCGCCAGCAGCCAAGCTAAGAGCGGGAGGAACACCGGGGAGCTGTTTTTT.